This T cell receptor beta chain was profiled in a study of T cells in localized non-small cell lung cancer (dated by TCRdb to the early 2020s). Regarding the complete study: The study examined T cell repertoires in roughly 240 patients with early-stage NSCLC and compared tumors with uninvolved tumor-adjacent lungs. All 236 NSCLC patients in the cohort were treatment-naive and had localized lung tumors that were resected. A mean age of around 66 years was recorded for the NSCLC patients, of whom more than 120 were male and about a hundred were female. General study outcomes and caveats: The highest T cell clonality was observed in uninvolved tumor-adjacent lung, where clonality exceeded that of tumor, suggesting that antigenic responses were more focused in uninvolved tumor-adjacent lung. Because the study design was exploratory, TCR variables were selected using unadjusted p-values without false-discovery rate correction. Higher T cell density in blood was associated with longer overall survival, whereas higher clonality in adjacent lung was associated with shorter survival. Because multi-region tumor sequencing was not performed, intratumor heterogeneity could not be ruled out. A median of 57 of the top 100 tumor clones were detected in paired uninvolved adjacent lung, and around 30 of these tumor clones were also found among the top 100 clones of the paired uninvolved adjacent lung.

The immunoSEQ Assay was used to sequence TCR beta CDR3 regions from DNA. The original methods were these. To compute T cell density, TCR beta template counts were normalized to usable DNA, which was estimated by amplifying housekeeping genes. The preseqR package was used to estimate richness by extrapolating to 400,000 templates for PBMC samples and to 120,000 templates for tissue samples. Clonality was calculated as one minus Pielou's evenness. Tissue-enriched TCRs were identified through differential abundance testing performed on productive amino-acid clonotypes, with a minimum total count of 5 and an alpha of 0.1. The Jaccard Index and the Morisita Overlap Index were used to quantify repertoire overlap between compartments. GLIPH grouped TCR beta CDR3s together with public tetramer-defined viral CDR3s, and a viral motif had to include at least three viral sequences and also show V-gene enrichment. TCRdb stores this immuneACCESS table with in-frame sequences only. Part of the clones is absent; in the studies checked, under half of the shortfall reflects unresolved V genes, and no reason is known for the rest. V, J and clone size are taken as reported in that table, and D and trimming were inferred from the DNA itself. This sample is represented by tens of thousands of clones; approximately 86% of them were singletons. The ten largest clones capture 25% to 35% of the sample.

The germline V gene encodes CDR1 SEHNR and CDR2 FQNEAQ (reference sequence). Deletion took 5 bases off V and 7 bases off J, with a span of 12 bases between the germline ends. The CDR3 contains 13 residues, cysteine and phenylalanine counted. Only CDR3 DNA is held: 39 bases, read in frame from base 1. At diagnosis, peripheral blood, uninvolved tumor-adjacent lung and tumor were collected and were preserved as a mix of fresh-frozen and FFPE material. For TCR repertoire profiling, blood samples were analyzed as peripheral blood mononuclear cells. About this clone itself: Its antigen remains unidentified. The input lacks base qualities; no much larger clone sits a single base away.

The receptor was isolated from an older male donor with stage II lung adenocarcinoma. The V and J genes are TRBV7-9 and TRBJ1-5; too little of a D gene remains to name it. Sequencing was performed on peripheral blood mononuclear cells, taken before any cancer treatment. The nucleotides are TGTGCCAGCAGCGTCACCCAGGAGCAGCCCCAGCATTTT. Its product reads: CASSVTQEQPQHF.